Described below is a single TCR beta chain sequence and its context. Trimming left V 1 base short and J 2 bases short, with 15 bases between. Germline V gives CDR1 GTSNPN, CDR2 SVGIG (reference sequence). The CDR3 has 16 amino acids. This sample is part of a study of blood T cell repertoires in COVID-19. In the study overall: Collection of acute and convalescent COVID-19 samples took place in the United States, Italy and Spain. T cells, B-cell-depleted T cells, or PBMCs provided the cDNA or gDNA that served as material.

Authors' data handling: Quantification of nucleated cells was approximated via reference gene primer amplification. TCRdb's copy holds only in-frame clones and misses some; the assay was immunoSEQ multiplex PCR. V and J calls and clone size come straight from that table; D and trimming were deduced from the DNA. Among over 80,000 clones listed, around 87% were seen once. The sample was peripheral blood. This receptor was obtained from a human donor in a cohort sampled during active COVID-19. The chain combines TRBV30 with TRBJ1-5, with unresolved D. CDR3 sequence reads: CAWSDRQGVGNQPQHF. DNA for the CDR3: TGTGCCTGGAGTGACCGACAAGGTGTGGGCAATCAGCCCCAGCATTTT.